The 4 T cell receptor beta chains reported below all come from one sample, sequenced in a study of cytomegalovirus exposure and HLA in healthy donors. The PCR made use of 60 Vbeta and 13 Jbeta primers. Profiling relied on immunoSEQ multiplex PCR, and the TCRdb table lists in-frame clones only, not all of them. The sample carries over 150,000 clones, around 80% recorded once. The sequencing sample was made of PBMCs. The receptors stem from a man in his forties in good health and CMV-seronegative.

The chain joins TRBV21-1 to TRBJ2-3; the D call in the table, TRBD2, was not verified against the DNA. TRBV21-1 is assigned pseudogene status. This CDR3 comprises 15 residues. CDR3 sequence (DNA): TGTGCCAGCAGCAAGGACTCCGGCGGCACAGATACGCAGTATTTT. This gives the protein CASSKDSGGTDTQYF.

This rearrangement joins TRBV5-1 to TRBJ2-2; D unclear. With 4 bases removed from V and 0 bases from J, the gap between germline ends came to 7 bases. The germline V gene encodes CDR1 SGHRS and CDR2 YFSETQ. The CDR3 runs 14 residues. The CDR3 reads CASSDTPNTGELFF. CDR3 nucleotides: TGCGCCAGCAGCGACACTCCGAACACCGGGGAGCTGTTTTTT.

V gene TRBV27 combines with J gene TRBJ1-1; no clear D gene. The CDR3 consists of 13 residues. The germline CDR1 and CDR2 sequences are MNHEY and SMNVEV (reference sequence). Trimming pared 6 bases from V and 1 base from J, leaving 9 bases between. In DNA, the CDR3 is TGTGCCAGCAGGTTTCGACAGAACACTGAAGCTTTCTTT. Its translation is CASRFRQNTEAFF.

The chain has TRBV5-4 and TRBJ2-1; the D is unclear. V lost 0 bases to trimming and J lost 10 bases, with 8 bases between them. Germline loops: CDR1 SGHNT, CDR2 YYREEE (reference sequence). This CDR3 has 12 residues. The chain's CDR3 is CASSLEAEEQFF. CDR3 sequence (DNA): TGTGCCAGCAGCTTGGAGGCGGAAGAGCAGTTCTTC.